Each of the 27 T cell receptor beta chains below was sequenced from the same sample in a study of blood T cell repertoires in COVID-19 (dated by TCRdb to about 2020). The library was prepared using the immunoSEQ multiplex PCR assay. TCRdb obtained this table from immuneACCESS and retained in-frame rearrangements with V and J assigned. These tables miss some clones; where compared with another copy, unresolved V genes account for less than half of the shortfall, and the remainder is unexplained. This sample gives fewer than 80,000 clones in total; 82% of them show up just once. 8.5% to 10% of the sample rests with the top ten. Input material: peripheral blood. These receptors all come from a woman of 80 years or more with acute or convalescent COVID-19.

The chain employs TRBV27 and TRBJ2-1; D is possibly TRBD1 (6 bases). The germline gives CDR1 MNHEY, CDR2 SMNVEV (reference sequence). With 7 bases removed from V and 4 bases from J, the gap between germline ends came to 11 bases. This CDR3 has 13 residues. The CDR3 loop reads CASKGQVYNEQFF. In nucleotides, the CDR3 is TGTGCCAGCAAGGGACAAGTTTACAATGAGCAGTTCTTC.

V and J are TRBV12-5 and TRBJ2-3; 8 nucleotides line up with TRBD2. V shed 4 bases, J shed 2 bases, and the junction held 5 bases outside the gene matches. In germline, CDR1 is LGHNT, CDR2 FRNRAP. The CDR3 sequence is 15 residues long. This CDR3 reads CASGSTSGFTDTQYF. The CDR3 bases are TGTGCTAGTGGTTCTACTAGCGGTTTCACAGATACGCAGTATTTT.

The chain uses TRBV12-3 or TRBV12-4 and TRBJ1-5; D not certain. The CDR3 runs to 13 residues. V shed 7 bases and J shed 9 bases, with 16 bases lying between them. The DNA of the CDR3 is TGTGCCAGCACGGGGTCCGCCATGCGGCCCCAGCATTTT. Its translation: CASTGSAMRPQHF.

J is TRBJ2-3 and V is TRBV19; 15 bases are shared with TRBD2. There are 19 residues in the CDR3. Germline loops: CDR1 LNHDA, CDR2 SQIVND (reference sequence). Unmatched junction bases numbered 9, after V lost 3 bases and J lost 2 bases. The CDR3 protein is CASSIAGGLAGGFTDTQYF. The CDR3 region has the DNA TGTGCCAGTAGTATCGCCGGGGGACTAGCGGGGGGTTTCACAGATACGCAGTATTTT.

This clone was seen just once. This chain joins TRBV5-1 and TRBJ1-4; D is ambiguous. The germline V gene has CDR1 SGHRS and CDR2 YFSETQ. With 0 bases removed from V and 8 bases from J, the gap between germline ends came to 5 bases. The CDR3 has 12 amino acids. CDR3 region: CASSLDREKLFF. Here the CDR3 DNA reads TGCGCCAGCAGCTTGGATCGGGAAAAACTGTTTTTT.

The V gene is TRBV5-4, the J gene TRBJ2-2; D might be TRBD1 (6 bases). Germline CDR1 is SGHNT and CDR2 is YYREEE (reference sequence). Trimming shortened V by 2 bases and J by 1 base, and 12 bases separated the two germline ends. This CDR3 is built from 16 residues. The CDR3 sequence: CASSFAGTLNTGELFF. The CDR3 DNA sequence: TGTGCCAGCAGCTTCGCCGGGACACTGAACACCGGGGAGCTGTTTTTT.

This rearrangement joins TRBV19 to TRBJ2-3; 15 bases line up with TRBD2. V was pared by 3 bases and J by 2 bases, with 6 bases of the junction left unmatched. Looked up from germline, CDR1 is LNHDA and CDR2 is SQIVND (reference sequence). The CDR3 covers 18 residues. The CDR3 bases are TGTGCCAGTAGTATCGGAGGACTAGCGGGGGGGCCCACAGATACGCAGTATTTT. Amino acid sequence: CASSIGGLAGGPTDTQYF.

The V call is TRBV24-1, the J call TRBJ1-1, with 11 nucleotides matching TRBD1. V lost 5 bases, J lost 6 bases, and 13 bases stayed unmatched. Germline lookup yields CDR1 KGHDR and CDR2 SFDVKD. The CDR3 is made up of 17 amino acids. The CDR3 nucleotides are TGTGCCACCAGTGTTACGGACAGGGGGCCGCCCGGCGCTGAAGCTTTCTTT. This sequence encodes CATSVTDRGPPGAEAFF.

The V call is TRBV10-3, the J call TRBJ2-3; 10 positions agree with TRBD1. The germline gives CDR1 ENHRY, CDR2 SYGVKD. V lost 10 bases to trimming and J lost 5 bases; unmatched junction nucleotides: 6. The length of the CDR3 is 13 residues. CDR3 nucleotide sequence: TGTGCCACGACAGGGGGCGCAGGAGATACGCAGTATTTT. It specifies CATTGGAGDTQYF.

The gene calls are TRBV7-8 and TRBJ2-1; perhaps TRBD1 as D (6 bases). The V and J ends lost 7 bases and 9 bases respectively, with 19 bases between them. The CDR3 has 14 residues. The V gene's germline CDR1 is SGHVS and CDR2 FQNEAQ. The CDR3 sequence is CASTANREYGEQFF. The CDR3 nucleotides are TGTGCCAGCACCGCAAACAGGGAATATGGTGAGCAGTTCTTC. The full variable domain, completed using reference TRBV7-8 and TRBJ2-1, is GAGVSQSPRYKVAKRGQDVALRCDPISGHVSLFWYQQALGQGPEFLTYFQNEAQLDKSGLPSDRFFAERPEGSVSTLKIQRTQQEDSAVYLCASTANREYGEQFFGPGTRLTVL.

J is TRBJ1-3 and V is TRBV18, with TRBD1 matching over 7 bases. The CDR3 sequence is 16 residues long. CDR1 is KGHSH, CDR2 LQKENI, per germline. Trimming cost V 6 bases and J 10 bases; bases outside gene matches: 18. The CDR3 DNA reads TGTGCCAGCTCCGTGAGACAGGGATCGACGGAGTGGACCATATATTTT. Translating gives CASSVRQGSTEWTIYF.

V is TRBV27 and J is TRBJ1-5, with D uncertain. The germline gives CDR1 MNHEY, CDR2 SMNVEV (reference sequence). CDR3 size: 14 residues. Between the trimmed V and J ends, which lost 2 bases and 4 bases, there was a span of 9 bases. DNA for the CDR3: TGTGCCAGCAGTTTAAAACAGTATAATCAGCCCCAGCATTTT. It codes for CASSLKQYNQPQHF.

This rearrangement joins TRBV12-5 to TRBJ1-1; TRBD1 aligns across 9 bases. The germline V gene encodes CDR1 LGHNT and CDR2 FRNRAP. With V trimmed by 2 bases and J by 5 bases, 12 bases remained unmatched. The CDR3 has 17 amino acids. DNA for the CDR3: TGTGCTAGTGGTTTGACACCGGGACAGGGTTTTGGGACTGAAGCTTTCTTT. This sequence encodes CASGLTPGQGFGTEAFF.

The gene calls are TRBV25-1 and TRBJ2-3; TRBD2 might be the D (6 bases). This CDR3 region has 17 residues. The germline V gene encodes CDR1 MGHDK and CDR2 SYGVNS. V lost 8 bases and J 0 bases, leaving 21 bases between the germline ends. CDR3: CASLPWGVAASTDTQYF. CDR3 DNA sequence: TGTGCCAGCCTGCCCTGGGGGGTAGCGGCTAGCACAGATACGCAGTATTTT.

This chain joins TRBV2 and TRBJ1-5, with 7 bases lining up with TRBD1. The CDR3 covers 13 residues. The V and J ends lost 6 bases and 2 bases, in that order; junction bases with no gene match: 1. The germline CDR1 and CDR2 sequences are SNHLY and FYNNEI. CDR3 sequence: CASRGTGNQPQHF. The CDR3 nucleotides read TGTGCCAGCAGAGGGACAGGCAATCAGCCCCAGCATTTT.

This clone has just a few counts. CDR3: CASSLIAGGRNTIYF. In nucleotides, the CDR3 is TGTGCCAGCAGCTTGATAGCAGGGGGCAGAAACACCATATATTTT. V is TRBV7-2 and J is TRBJ1-3; 8 bases fit TRBD1. This CDR3 region has 15 residues. V lost 3 bases to trimming and J lost 5 bases; unmatched junction nucleotides: 6. Germline lookup yields CDR1 SGHTA and CDR2 FQGNSA.

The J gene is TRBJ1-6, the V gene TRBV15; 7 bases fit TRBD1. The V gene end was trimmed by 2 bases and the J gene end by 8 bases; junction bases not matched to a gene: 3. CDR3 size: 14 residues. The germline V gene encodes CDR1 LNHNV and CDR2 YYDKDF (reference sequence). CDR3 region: CATSRRDRDSPLHF. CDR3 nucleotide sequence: TGTGCCACCAGCAGACGCGACAGGGATTCACCCCTCCACTTT.

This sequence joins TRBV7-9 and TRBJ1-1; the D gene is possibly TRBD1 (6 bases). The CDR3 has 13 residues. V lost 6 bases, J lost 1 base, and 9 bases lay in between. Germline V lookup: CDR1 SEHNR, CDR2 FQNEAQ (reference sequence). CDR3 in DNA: TGTGCCAGCAGAATACAGGGGAACACTGAAGCTTTCTTT. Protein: CASRIQGNTEAFF.

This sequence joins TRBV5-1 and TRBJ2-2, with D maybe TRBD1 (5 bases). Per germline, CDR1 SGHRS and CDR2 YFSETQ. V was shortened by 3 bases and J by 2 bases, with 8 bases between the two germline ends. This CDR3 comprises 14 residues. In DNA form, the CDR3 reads TGCGCCAGCAGCTCTGGACAAAACACCGGGGAGCTGTTTTTT. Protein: CASSSGQNTGELFF.

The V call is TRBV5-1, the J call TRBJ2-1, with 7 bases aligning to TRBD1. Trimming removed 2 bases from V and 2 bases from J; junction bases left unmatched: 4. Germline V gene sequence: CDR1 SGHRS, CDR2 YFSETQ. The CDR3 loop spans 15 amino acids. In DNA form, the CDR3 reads TGCGCCAGCAGCTTTGGCACAGGGGCCTACAATGAGCAGTTCTTC. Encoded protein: CASSFGTGAYNEQFF.

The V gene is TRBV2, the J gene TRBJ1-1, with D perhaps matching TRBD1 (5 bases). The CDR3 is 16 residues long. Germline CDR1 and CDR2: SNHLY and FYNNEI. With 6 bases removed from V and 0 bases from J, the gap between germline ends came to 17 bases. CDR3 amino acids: CASSDDRPTLNTEAFF. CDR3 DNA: TGTGCCAGCAGCGATGACAGACCTACTCTGAACACTGAAGCTTTCTTT.

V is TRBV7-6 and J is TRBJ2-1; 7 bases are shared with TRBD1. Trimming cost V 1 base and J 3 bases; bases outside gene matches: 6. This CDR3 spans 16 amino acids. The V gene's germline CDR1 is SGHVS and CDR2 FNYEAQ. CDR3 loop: CASSLGGPGGYNEQFF. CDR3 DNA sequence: TGTGCCAGCAGCTTAGGCGGACCAGGGGGCTACAATGAGCAGTTCTTC.

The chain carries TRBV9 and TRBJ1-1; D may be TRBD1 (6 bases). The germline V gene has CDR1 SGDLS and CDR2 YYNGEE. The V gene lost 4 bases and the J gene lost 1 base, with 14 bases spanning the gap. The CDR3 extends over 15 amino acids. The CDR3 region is CASSLRGNPNTEAFF. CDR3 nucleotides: TGTGCCAGCAGCCTGAGGGGGAACCCGAACACTGAAGCTTTCTTT.

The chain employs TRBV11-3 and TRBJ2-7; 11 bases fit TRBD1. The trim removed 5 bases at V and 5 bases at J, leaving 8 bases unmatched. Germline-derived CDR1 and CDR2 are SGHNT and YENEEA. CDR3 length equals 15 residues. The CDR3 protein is CASSLSGTGGHEQYF. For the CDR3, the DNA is TGTGCCAGCAGCCTATCCGGGACAGGGGGGCACGAGCAGTACTTC.

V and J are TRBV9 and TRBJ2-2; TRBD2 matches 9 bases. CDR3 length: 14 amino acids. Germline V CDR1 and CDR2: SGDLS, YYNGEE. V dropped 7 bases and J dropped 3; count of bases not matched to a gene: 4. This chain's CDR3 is CASSAGGYTGELFF. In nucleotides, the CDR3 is TGTGCCAGCTCAGCGGGGGGCTACACCGGGGAGCTGTTTTTT.

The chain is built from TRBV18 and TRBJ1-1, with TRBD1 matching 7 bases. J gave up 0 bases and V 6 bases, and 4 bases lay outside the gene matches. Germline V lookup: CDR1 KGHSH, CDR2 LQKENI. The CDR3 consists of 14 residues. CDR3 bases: TGTGCCAGCTCCGGACAGGTGCTGAACACTGAAGCTTTCTTT. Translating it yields CASSGQVLNTEAFF.

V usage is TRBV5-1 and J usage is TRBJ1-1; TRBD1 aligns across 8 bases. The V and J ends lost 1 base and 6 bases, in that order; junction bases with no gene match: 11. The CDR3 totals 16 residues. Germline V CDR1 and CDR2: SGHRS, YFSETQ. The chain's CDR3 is CASSLIRQGSSPEAFF. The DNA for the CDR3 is TGCGCCAGCAGCTTGATTAGACAGGGGTCTTCGCCTGAAGCTTTCTTT.